This TCR beta chain was sequenced for a study of early T cells in non-severe SARS-CoV-2 infection. Study-level background: Sequencing targeted bulk RNA from unsorted whole blood, leaving chains unpaired.

This clonotype occurred many times. Its specificity is unknown. The V and J ends lost 2 bases and 7 bases respectively, with 2 bases between them. Germline CDR1 is MNHEY and CDR2 is SVGEGT. The CDR3 spans 10 residues. Study outcomes and limitations: Comparison of clonotypes with VDJdb favored anti-spike CD8 responses while missing private and CD4 specificities.

Molecules of cDNA were individually given unique molecular identifiers that were attached to them. TCRdb used MiXCR to reprocess the 5' RACE reads, holding one entry per CDR3 protein. In the table there are under 40,000 distinct CDR3 sequences, 5% to 6.5% of which are singletons. The rearrangement joins TRBV6-2 or TRBV6-3 to TRBJ1-2; D gene uncertain. The sample taken for sequencing was whole blood. The sequence derives from an adult who was a healthcare worker with PCR-confirmed SARS-CoV-2 infection or an uninfected control (not recorded which). CDR3 loop: CASSYIGYTF. CDR3 nucleotide sequence: TGTGCCAGCAGTTACATTGGCTACACCTTC.